This TCR beta chain was recovered during a study of control samples from healthy donors and cancer patients. Clones were sequenced by immunoSEQ multiplex PCR, and TCRdb holds only the in-frame ones, with some missing. The profile shows about 70,000 clones, 84% of them singletons. This CDR3 contains 14 residues. Trimming took 1 base from V and 2 from J, leaving 8 bases between them. Germline CDR1 SNHLY, CDR2 FYNNEI. This chain joins TRBV2 and TRBJ1-1; D not certain. The receptor was isolated from a man in his forties or fifties in good health. Sequenced: blood. The CDR3 protein is CASSEGEINTEAFF. The CDR3, as DNA: TGTGCCAGCAGTGAAGGGGAAATCAACACTGAAGCTTTCTTT.